A single sample gave rise to the 17 T cell receptor beta chains below, sequenced in a study of cytomegalovirus exposure and HLA in healthy donors. Data came from immunoSEQ multiplex PCR; TCRdb stores just in-frame clones and leaves some out. The sample carries approximately 210,000 clones, around 90% recorded once. Sequenced: PBMCs. These TCRs come from a woman aged 18-29 years in good health and CMV-seronegative.

The chain is built from TRBV7-3 and TRBJ2-5; a possible D gene is TRBD2 (5 bases). CDR1 SGHTA and CDR2 FQGTGA come from the germline V gene. There are 14 residues in the CDR3. Trimming stripped 5 bases from V and 1 base from J, with 11 bases between. The CDR3 DNA is TGTGCCAGCAGCCTCGCCGGAGGCCAAGAGACCCAGTACTTC. Translating gives CASSLAGGQETQYF.

The CDR3: CASSYRRRPGKETQYF. CDR3 DNA sequence: TGTGCCAGCAGCTACAGGCGGAGACCTGGGAAGGAGACCCAGTACTTC. V is TRBV21-1 and J is TRBJ2-5; TRBD1, the table's D call, lacks a check against the DNA. TRBV21-1 is an annotated pseudogene. This CDR3 has 16 amino acids.

Concerning this clone itself: In this CDR3 the conserved last residue, phenylalanine or tryptophan, is missing, so a read error is likely. The DNA is left out, because the CDR3 cannot be placed on it with certainty; the CDR3 is given as TCRdb lists it. The CDR3 sequence is CASRKLDRS. The chain employs TRBV6-1 and TRBJ1-1; TRBD1 reflects the table's D call only, with no check against the DNA. A total of 9 residues make up the CDR3, ends included. Germline V gene data show CDR1 as MNHNS and CDR2 as SASEGT.

Here the CDR3 reads CASSLNTAGGPYEQYF. The CDR3 DNA is TGTGCCAGCAGCTTAAACACAGCGGGAGGGCCATACGAGCAGTACTTC. The chain uses TRBV7-6 and TRBJ2-7; 10 bases line up with TRBD2. V trimming: 2 bases; J trimming: 4 bases; junction bases outside the gene matches: 8. The CDR3 totals 16 residues. Germline CDR1 SGHVS, CDR2 FNYEAQ.

The gene calls are TRBV4-2 and TRBJ2-7; a weak D match, TRBD2 (5 bases). This CDR3 is built from 18 residues. CDR1 is LGHNA and CDR2 is YNFKEQ in the germline V gene. V lost 0 bases, J lost 1 base, and 19 bases lay in between. The CDR3 region is CASSQEFLLVGVSYEQYF. In DNA form, the CDR3 reads TGTGCCAGCAGCCAAGAATTTCTACTAGTCGGGGTTTCCTACGAGCAGTACTTC.

The CDR3 region is CASSLATQGANTGELFF. CDR3 sequence (DNA): TGTGCCAGCAGCTTGGCCACTCAGGGGGCGAACACCGGGGAGCTGTTTTTT. The rearrangement uses TRBV5-6 and TRBJ2-2, with TRBD1 matching over 7 bases. Germline V gives CDR1 SGHDT, CDR2 YYEEEE. After removal of 0 bases from V and 0 bases from J, the junction contained 5 bases not matched to a gene. The CDR3 is made up of 17 amino acids.

The rearrangement links TRBV2 to TRBJ2-5; D might be TRBD2 (6 bases). Germline CDR1 and CDR2: SNHLY and FYNNEI. The germline V and J ends were trimmed by 7 bases and 5 bases, with 26 bases remaining between them. The CDR3 extends over 17 amino acids. The DNA for the CDR3 is TGTGCCAGCACCGACAACCCGAAGACTAGAACGGCTGAGACCCAGTACTTC. The encoded protein is CASTDNPKTRTAETQYF.

The V call is TRBV20-1, the J call TRBJ2-2; unclear D gene. The CDR3 contains 11 residues. In germline, CDR1 is DFQATT, CDR2 SNEGSKA (reference sequence). V lost 3 bases, J lost 6 bases, and 5 bases lay in between. The CDR3 reads CSASYSGELFF. The CDR3 DNA follows: TGCAGTGCTAGTTACTCCGGGGAGCTGTTTTTT.

J is TRBJ1-4 and V is TRBV7-8; D remains ambiguous. Trimming pared 5 bases from V and 0 bases from J, leaving 10 bases between. The CDR3 loop spans 15 amino acids. In germline, CDR1 is SGHVS, CDR2 FQNEAQ. CDR3 sequence: CASSGYSATNEKLFF. CDR3 sequence (DNA): TGTGCCAGCAGCGGATACAGTGCAACTAATGAAAAACTGTTTTTT.

The chain employs TRBV28 and TRBJ1-5; D is perhaps TRBD1 (6 bases). V was clipped by 1 base and J by 5 bases, with 21 bases between them. Per germline, CDR1 MDHEN and CDR2 SYDVKM. The CDR3 runs 18 residues. This CDR3 reads CASSLSPGQRNVDQPQHF. The CDR3 DNA reads TGTGCCAGCAGTTTATCTCCGGGACAAAGGAATGTGGATCAGCCCCAGCATTTT.

The chain joins TRBV28 to TRBJ1-1; D perhaps matches TRBD1 (6 bases). The CDR3 has 16 residues. Germline V lookup: CDR1 MDHEN, CDR2 SYDVKM. The V and J ends lost 2 bases and 2 bases respectively, with 15 bases between them. The DNA of the CDR3 is TGTGCCAGCAGTTTACGTCCAGGACAGAGTAACACTGAAGCTTTCTTT. Its translation is CASSLRPGQSNTEAFF.

The chain combines TRBV28 with TRBJ2-7; 10 bases align to TRBD1. The CDR3 spans 19 residues. J gave up 5 bases and V 7 bases, and 23 bases lay outside the gene matches. CDR1 MDHEN and CDR2 SYDVKM come from the germline V gene. The CDR3 coding sequence is TGTGCCAGCAACCCCCGACAGGGGGCGCGGGGGGAGGGCCGAAACGAGCAGTACTTC. It translates to CASNPRQGARGEGRNEQYF.

The V gene is TRBV13, the J gene TRBJ2-3; TRBD2 matches 7 bases. The germline V gene encodes CDR1 PRHDT and CDR2 FYEKMQ (reference sequence). Trimming cost V 5 bases and J 4 bases; bases outside gene matches: 6. The CDR3 is 14 amino acids. The CDR3 DNA follows: TGTGCCAGCAGCCCCGCGGGGGAGGCAGATACGCAGTATTTT. Its translation: CASSPAGEADTQYF.

This chain links TRBV11-2 with TRBJ2-7; 9 nucleotides align to TRBD2. The CDR3 contains 18 residues. The V and J ends lost 0 bases and 5 bases, in that order; junction bases with no gene match: 14. Germline assignment: CDR1 SGHAT and CDR2 FQNNGV. CDR3 in amino acids: CASSLEGSGRISEDEQYF. Written as DNA, the CDR3 is TGTGCCAGCAGCTTAGAGGGTAGCGGGAGAATAAGTGAAGACGAGCAGTACTTC.

The gene calls are TRBV27 and TRBJ2-7, with 8 bases that match TRBD1. Unmatched junction bases numbered 9, after V lost 6 bases and J lost 2 bases. CDR1 and CDR2 from the germline V gene are MNHEY and SMNVEV (reference sequence). The CDR3 runs to 15 residues. CDR3 residues: CASSPDRDRPYEQYF. The CDR3, as DNA: TGTGCCAGCAGCCCCGACCGGGACAGGCCCTACGAGCAGTACTTC.

In the case of this clone: At one end, the junction sequence differs from germline, possibly due to a read error. The V gene is TRBV2, the J gene TRBJ2-3; 8 bases line up with TRBD1. The CDR3 totals 13 residues. Germline lookup yields CDR1 SNHLY and CDR2 FYNNEI. CDR3: CAGRGRSTDTQYF. Here the CDR3 DNA reads TGTGCCGGCAGGGGGCGAAGCACAGATACGCAGTATTTT.

The chain is built from TRBV4-3 and TRBJ2-6; maybe TRBD2 (5 bases). The CDR3 runs 17 residues. V dropped 1 base and J dropped 1 base, with 11 bases sitting between them. Germline V gene sequence: CDR1 LGHNA, CDR2 YSLEER. The CDR3 sequence is CASSQGTLASGANVLTF. CDR3 DNA sequence: TGCGCCAGCAGCCAAGGTACGCTAGCTTCTGGGGCCAACGTCCTGACTTTC.